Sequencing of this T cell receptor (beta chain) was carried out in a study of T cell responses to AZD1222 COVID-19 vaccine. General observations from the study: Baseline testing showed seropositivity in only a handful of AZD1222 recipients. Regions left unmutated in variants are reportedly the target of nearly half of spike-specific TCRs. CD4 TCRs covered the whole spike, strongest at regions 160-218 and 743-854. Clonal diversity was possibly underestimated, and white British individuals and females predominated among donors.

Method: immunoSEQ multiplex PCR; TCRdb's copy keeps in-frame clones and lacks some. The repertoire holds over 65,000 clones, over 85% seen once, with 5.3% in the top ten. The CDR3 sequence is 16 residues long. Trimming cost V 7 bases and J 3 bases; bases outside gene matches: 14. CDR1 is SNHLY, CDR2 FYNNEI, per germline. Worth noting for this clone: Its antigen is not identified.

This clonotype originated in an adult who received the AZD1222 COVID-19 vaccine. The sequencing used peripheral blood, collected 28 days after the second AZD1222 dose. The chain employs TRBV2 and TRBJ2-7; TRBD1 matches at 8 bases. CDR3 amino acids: CASTWRVGQGHYEQYV. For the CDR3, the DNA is TGTGCCAGCACCTGGCGTGTCGGACAGGGACACTACGAGCAGTACGTC.